This TCR beta chain is from a study of PD-L1 blockade in urothelial cancer. With 4 bases clipped from V and 2 bases from J, the junction kept 10 bases outside the gene matches. Germline CDR1 is SGHNT and CDR2 is YENEEA. The CDR3 consists of 18 residues. Time point of the sample: pretreatment peripheral blood. The protocol was immunoSEQ multiplex PCR, while the TCRdb copy is restricted to in-frame clones and leaves out a portion. The table includes around 33,000 clones, roughly 80% detected once. The specimen was PBMCs, collected around atezolizumab (anti-PD-L1) treatment. This clonotype was obtained from a man aged 55 to 69 with urothelial cancer. This chain links TRBV11-3 with TRBJ2-1; 11 nucleotides match TRBD1. The CDR3 here is CASSSTFTGQGAYNEQFF. The CDR3 DNA reads as TGTGCCAGCAGCTCAACCTTCACGGGACAGGGGGCCTACAATGAGCAGTTCTTC.